These 10 T cell receptor beta chains were all obtained from the same sample, sequenced in a study of blood T cell repertoires in COVID-19. The data were produced by immunoSEQ multiplex PCR, yet TCRdb's version contains in-frame clones alone and is incomplete. This sample has about 210,000 clones, with roughly 86% found just once. Sequencing was performed on peripheral blood. Receptors were obtained from a woman between 45 and 65 years old with active or convalescent COVID-19.

This clone turned up a few times. The V call is TRBV18, the J call TRBJ1-2, with a possible D match to TRBD1 (6 bases). The CDR3 consists of 16 residues. Germline V gene data show CDR1 as KGHSH and CDR2 as LQKENI. Trimming left V 1 base short and J 6 bases short, with 18 bases between. The CDR3 region has the DNA TGTGCCAGCTCACCACGTGCGGGGGCGCGGAATAATGGCTACACCTTC. It yields the protein CASSPRAGARNNGYTF.

This chain joins TRBV28 and TRBJ1-2, with D unclear. Trimming pared 7 bases from V and 4 bases from J, leaving 10 bases between. The V gene's germline CDR1 is MDHEN and CDR2 SYDVKM. The CDR3 has 12 amino acids. The CDR3 bases are TGTGCCAGCATCAACGGGGTCTATGGCTACACCTTC. It specifies CASINGVYGYTF.

This clone has only one observation. The genes are TRBV5-5 and TRBJ1-2; 8 nucleotides match TRBD1. Germline CDR1 reads SGHKS; CDR2 reads YYEKEE (reference sequence). This CDR3 has 12 residues. Trimming cost V 4 bases and J 10 bases; bases outside gene matches: 6. The CDR3 region is CASSPTGELYTF. The CDR3 bases are TGTGCCAGCAGCCCGACAGGGGAACTCTACACCTTC.

The chain combines TRBV5-1 with TRBJ1-6, with 7 bases that match TRBD1. V gave up 4 bases and J gave up 10 bases; unmatched junction bases: 11. This CDR3 has 15 residues. Germline assignment: CDR1 SGHRS and CDR2 YFSETQ. CDR3 sequence: CASSPGGDSGSPLHF. The CDR3 DNA is TGCGCCAGCAGCCCCGGGGGGGACAGTGGCTCACCCCTCCACTTT. The entire variable domain, with the rest obtained from reference TRBV5-1 and TRBJ1-6, is as follows: KAGVTQTPRYLIKTRGQQVTLSCSPISGHRSVSWYQQTPGQGLQFLFEYFSETQRNKGNFPGRFSGRQFSNSRSEMNVSTLELGDSALYLCASSPGGDSGSPLHFGNGTRLTVT.

The chain joins TRBV2 to TRBJ2-1; TRBD1 agrees at 8 bases. CDR3 length equals 13 residues. Trimming cost V 5 bases and J 4 bases; bases outside gene matches: 1. CDR1 is SNHLY, CDR2 FYNNEI, per germline. CDR3 sequence: CASSRQGYNEQFF. CDR3 sequence (DNA): TGTGCCAGCAGTAGACAGGGGTACAATGAGCAGTTCTTC.

CDR3 bases: TGCGCCAGCAGCGGGACAGGGGGCGATGGCGGGGAGCTGTTTTTT. Its protein is CASSGTGGDGGELFF. The genes are TRBV5-1 and TRBJ2-2; 12 positions match TRBD1. CDR1 SGHRS and CDR2 YFSETQ come from the germline V gene. The length of the CDR3 is 15 residues. The V and J ends lost 4 bases and 7 bases, in that order; junction bases with no gene match: 5. Full variable domain (rest looked up from reference TRBV5-1 and TRBJ2-2): KAGVTQTPRYLIKTRGQQVTLSCSPISGHRSVSWYQQTPGQGLQFLFEYFSETQRNKGNFPGRFSGRQFSNSRSEMNVSTLELGDSALYLCASSGTGGDGGELFFGEGSRLTVL.

This chain connects TRBV5-4 to TRBJ2-1; a weak D match, TRBD1 (5 bases). The V gene lost 4 bases and the J gene lost 4 bases, with 15 bases spanning the gap. Germline V gives CDR1 SGHNT, CDR2 YYREEE (reference sequence). CDR3 length equals 15 residues. For the CDR3, the DNA is TGTGCCAGCAGCGCGGACAAGACCCAATACAATGAGCAGTTCTTC. Amino acid sequence: CASSADKTQYNEQFF.

V usage is TRBV19 and J usage is TRBJ1-2; 7 bases align to TRBD1. Germline CDR1 LNHDA, CDR2 SQIVND (reference sequence). With 6 bases clipped from V and 4 bases from J, the junction kept 14 bases outside the gene matches. This CDR3 is 16 amino acids long. For the CDR3, the DNA is TGTGCCAGTAGCCCCCTCCGACAGGGAGGAGCCTATGGCTACACCTTC. As protein: CASSPLRQGGAYGYTF.

The genes are TRBV5-1 and TRBJ1-3, with a tentative D call TRBD1 (5 bases). Germline CDR1 is SGHRS and CDR2 is YFSETQ. Trimming removed 2 bases from V and 8 bases from J, with 11 bases in between. The CDR3 covers 13 residues. The CDR3 region is CASSFGPGDTIYF. The CDR3 DNA sequence: TGCGCCAGCAGCTTCGGACCGGGGGACACCATATATTTT.

The chain is built from TRBV20-1 and TRBJ1-2; weak D call: TRBD1 (6 bases). V was pared by 5 bases and J by 8 bases, with 9 bases between. The CDR3 contains 10 residues. Per the germline V gene, CDR1 is DFQATT and CDR2 is SNEGSKA (reference sequence). As DNA, the CDR3 is TGCAGTGCTTACAGGGACGGCTACACCTTC. It specifies CSAYRDGYTF.